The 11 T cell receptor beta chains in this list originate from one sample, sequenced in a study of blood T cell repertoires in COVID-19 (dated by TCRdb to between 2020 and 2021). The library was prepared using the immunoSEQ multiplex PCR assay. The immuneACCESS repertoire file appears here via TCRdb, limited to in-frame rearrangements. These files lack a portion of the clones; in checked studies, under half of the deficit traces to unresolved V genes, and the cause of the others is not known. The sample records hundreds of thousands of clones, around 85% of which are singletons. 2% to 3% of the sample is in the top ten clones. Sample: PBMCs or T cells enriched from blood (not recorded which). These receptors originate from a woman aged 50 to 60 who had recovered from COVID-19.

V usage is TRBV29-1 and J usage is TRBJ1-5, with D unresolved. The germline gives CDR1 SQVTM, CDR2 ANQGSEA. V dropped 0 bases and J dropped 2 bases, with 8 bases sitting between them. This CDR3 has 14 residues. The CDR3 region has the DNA TGCAGCGTTGAAGATAGGGAGGGCAATCAGCCCCAGCATTTT. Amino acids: CSVEDREGNQPQHF. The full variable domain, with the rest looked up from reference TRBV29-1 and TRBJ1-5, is SAVISQKPSRDICQRGTSLTIQCQVDSQVTMMFWYRQQPGQSLTLIATANQGSEATYESGFVIDKFPISRPNLTFSTLTVSNMSPEDSSIYLCSVEDREGNQPQHFGDGTRLSIL.

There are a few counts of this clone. The CDR3 sequence is CASSLSGGDSPLHF. Here the CDR3 DNA reads TGTGCCAGCAGCTTAAGTGGAGGGGATTCACCCCTCCACTTT. The V call is TRBV5-4, the J call TRBJ1-6, with D maybe TRBD1 (5 bases). Germline V gene sequence: CDR1 SGHNT, CDR2 YYREEE (reference sequence). The V gene lost 2 bases and the J gene lost 8 bases, with 11 bases spanning the gap. The CDR3 contains 14 residues.

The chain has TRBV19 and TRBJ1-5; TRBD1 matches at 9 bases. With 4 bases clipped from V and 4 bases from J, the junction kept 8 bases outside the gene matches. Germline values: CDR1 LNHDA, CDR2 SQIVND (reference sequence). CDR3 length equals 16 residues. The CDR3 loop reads CASSTARDRANQPQHF. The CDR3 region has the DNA TGTGCCAGTAGTACAGCCCGGGACAGGGCTAATCAGCCCCAGCATTTT.

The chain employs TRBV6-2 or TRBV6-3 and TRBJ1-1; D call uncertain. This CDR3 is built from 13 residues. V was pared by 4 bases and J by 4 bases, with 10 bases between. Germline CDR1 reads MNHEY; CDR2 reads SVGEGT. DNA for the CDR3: TGTGCCAGCAGTTCGCAGACGGGCACTGAAGCTTTCTTT. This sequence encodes CASSSQTGTEAFF.

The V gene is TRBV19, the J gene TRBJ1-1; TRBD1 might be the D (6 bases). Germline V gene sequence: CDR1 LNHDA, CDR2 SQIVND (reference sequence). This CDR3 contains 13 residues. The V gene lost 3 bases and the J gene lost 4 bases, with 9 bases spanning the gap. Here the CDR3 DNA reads TGTGCCAGTAGTATGTGGGGGCGCACTGAAGCTTTCTTT. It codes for CASSMWGRTEAFF.

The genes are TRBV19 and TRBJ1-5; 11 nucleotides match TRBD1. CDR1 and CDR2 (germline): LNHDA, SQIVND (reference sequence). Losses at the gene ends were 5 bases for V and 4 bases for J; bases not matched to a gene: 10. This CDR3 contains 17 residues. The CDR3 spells CASSPRGQGAGNQPQHF. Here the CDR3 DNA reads TGTGCCAGTAGTCCCCGAGGACAGGGGGCGGGGAATCAGCCCCAGCATTTT.

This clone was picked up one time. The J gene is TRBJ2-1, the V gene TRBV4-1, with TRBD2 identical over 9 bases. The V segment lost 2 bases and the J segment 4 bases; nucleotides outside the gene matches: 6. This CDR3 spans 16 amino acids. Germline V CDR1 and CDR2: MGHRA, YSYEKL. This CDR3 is CASSQPTSGKYNEQFF. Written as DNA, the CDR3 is TGCGCCAGCAGCCAACCGACTAGCGGAAAATACAATGAGCAGTTCTTC.

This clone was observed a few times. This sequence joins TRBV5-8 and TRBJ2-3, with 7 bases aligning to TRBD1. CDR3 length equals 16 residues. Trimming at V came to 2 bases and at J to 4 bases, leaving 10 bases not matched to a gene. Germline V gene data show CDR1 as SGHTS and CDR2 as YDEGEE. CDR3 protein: CASSFRQGVRADTQYF. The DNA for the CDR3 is TGTGCCAGCAGCTTCCGACAGGGAGTTCGGGCAGATACGCAGTATTTT.

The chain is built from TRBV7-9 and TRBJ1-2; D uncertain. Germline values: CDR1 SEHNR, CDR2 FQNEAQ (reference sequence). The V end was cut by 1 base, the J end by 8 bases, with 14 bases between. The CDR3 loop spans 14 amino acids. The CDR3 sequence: CASSLGTAGQGYTF. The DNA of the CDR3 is TGTGCCAGCAGCTTAGGAACCGCGGGCCAGGGCTACACCTTC.

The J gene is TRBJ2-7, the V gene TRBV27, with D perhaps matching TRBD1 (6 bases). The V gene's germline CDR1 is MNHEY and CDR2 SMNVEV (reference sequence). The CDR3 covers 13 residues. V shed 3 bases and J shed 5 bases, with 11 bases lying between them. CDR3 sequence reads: CASSLDRGHEQYF. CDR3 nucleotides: TGTGCCAGCAGTTTGGACAGAGGCCACGAGCAGTACTTC.

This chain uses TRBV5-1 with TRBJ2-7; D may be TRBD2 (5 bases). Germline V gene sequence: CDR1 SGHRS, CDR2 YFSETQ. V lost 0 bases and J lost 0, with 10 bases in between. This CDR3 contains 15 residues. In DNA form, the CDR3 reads TGCGCCAGCAGCTTGGTGTCGGGGAACTCCTACGAGCAGTACTTC. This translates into CASSLVSGNSYEQYF.